The 21 T cell receptor beta chains given below trace back to one sample, sequenced in a study of shared clonotypes between healthy human individuals. Only in-frame clones appear in the TCRdb table, and some are missing; sequencing was by immunoSEQ multiplex PCR. The table lists a few million clones, 85% to 95% of them singletons, with under 0.45% in the top ten. The sample comprised naive CD4+ T cells from PBMCs. The subset was: CD45RA+ positively selected. Receptor source: a man aged 18 to 35 in good health. Some clones in this sample may be carry-over from other donors' samples.

The DNA for the CDR3 is TGTGCCAGCAGATCCGGGACTAGCGGCTACGAGCAGTACTTC. Translated, it gives CASRSGTSGYEQYF. This chain links TRBV5-4 with TRBJ2-7; TRBD2 aligns across 11 bases. The germline V gene encodes CDR1 SGHNT and CDR2 YYREEE (reference sequence). This CDR3 contains 14 residues. The V gene end was trimmed by 5 bases and the J gene end by 3 bases; junction bases not matched to a gene: 4.

The chain has TRBV9 and TRBJ2-5; D unclear. The V end lost 4 bases, the J end lost 5 bases, and 6 bases lay between the germline ends. Germline CDR1 SGDLS, CDR2 YYNGEE. This CDR3 comprises 11 residues. CDR3 protein: CASSSSETQYF. Written as DNA, the CDR3 is TGTGCCAGCAGCTCCTCGGAGACCCAGTACTTC. Variable domain in full (rest from reference TRBV9 and TRBJ2-5): DSGVTQTPKHLITATGQRVTLRCSPRSGDLSVYWYQQSLDQGLQFLIQYYNGEERAKGNILERFSAQQFPDLHSELNLSSLELGDSALYFCASSSSETQYFGPGTRLLVL.

The chain employs TRBV2 and TRBJ1-5; 8 bases match TRBD1. From germline, CDR1 is SNHLY and CDR2 FYNNEI. CDR3 length: 15 amino acids. V lost 6 bases and J lost 5; bases outside the gene matches: 9. In DNA form, the CDR3 reads TGTGCCAGCAGAAAGGATGCAGGGGGCGATCAGCCCCAGCATTTT. Protein: CASRKDAGGDQPQHF.

The V call is TRBV29-1, the J call TRBJ1-5; D not resolved. CDR3 length equals 13 residues. The V end was cut by 5 bases, the J end by 4 bases, with 12 bases between. Germline loops: CDR1 SQVTM, CDR2 ANQGSEA. In DNA form, the CDR3 reads TGCAGCGTTCGGGAAGATGGGAATCAGCCCCAGCATTTT. Translating gives CSVREDGNQPQHF. Full variable domain (remainder filled in from reference TRBV29-1 and TRBJ1-5): SAVISQKPSRDICQRGTSLTIQCQVDSQVTMMFWYRQQPGQSLTLIATANQGSEATYESGFVIDKFPISRPNLTFSTLTVSNMSPEDSSIYLCSVREDGNQPQHFGDGTRLSIL.

The V gene is TRBV11-2, the J gene TRBJ1-4; D gene ambiguous. This CDR3 has 14 residues. V was clipped by 1 base and J by 5 bases, with 8 bases between them. Germline CDR1 is SGHAT and CDR2 is FQNNGV. The CDR3 sequence is CASSLGTSNEKLFF. The CDR3 DNA is TGTGCCAGCAGCTTAGGAACAAGCAATGAAAAACTGTTTTTT.

The chain has TRBV10-3 and TRBJ2-7; D is perhaps TRBD1 (6 bases). Germline assignment: CDR1 ENHRY and CDR2 SYGVKD. V lost 2 bases, J lost 2 bases, and 10 bases lay in between. There are 14 residues in the CDR3. The CDR3 spells CAISETGSAYEQYF. DNA of the CDR3: TGTGCCATCAGTGAGACAGGGAGTGCCTACGAGCAGTACTTC.

The CDR3 protein is CASSQVRQGNYEQYF. As DNA, the CDR3 is TGTGCCAGCAGCCAAGTGCGACAGGGGAATTACGAGCAGTACTTC. J is TRBJ2-7 and V is TRBV4-2; 8 nucleotides align to TRBD1. Unmatched junction bases numbered 6, after V lost 1 base and J lost 4 bases. Germline V CDR1 and CDR2: LGHNA, YNFKEQ. The CDR3 length is 15 residues.

The chain joins TRBV19 to TRBJ1-4; no clear D. V was pared by 5 bases and J by 7 bases, with 11 bases between. Germline-derived CDR1 and CDR2 are LNHDA and SQIVND (reference sequence). This CDR3 is 13 amino acids long. CDR3 DNA sequence: TGTGCCAGTAGTGCGGACGGCGCTGAAAAACTGTTTTTT. This gives the protein CASSADGAEKLFF.

The V and J genes are TRBV5-8 and TRBJ2-4; D is possibly TRBD2 (5 bases). The germline V gene encodes CDR1 SGHTS and CDR2 YDEGEE. V lost 3 bases, J lost 6 bases, and 10 bases lay in between. The CDR3 has 13 amino acids. Here the CDR3 DNA reads TGTGCCAGCAGCTCGGACTTACGAAACATTCAGTACTTC. Translated, it gives CASSSDLRNIQYF.

The V and J genes are TRBV7-8 and TRBJ2-5, with D possibly matching TRBD2 (6 bases). Germline V gives CDR1 SGHVS, CDR2 FQNEAQ. This CDR3 spans 14 amino acids. Trimming shortened V by 2 bases and J by 7 bases, and 14 bases separated the two germline ends. The DNA for the CDR3 is TGTGCCAGCAGCTTAATTTCGGGAGTGGGGACCCAGTACTTC. This sequence encodes CASSLISGVGTQYF.

This sequence joins TRBV10-3 and TRBJ2-5; TRBD1 is a possible D gene (6 bases). Germline V lookup: CDR1 ENHRY, CDR2 SYGVKD. Trimming shortened V by 0 bases and J by 1 base, and 18 bases separated the two germline ends. The CDR3 totals 18 residues. CDR3 nucleotides: TGTGCCATCAGTGAGTCGTCGTGGGGGCTAGACATCCAAGAGACCCAGTACTTC. Its protein product is CAISESSWGLDIQETQYF.

The chain has TRBV5-8 and TRBJ1-5, with D possibly matching TRBD1 (6 bases). Germline V gene lookup returns CDR1 SGHTS and CDR2 YDEGEE. The ends were cut back, 4 bases at V and 1 base at J, with 15 bases in the middle. This CDR3 spans 16 amino acids. CDR3 in DNA: TGTGCCAGCAGCCTAGAACAGGGTTACAGCAATCAGCCCCAGCATTTT. It encodes CASSLEQGYSNQPQHF.

The chain carries TRBV2 and TRBJ1-5, with 8 bases identical to TRBD1. The J segment lost 5 bases and the V segment lost 6 bases, leaving 15 bases of the junction unmatched. The length of the CDR3 is 17 residues. CDR1 SNHLY and CDR2 FYNNEI come from the germline V gene. The DNA of the CDR3 is TGTGCCAGCAGCGAATTTTACAGGGGGGGAACTTATCAGCCCCAGCATTTT. Residues: CASSEFYRGGTYQPQHF.

The chain has TRBV9 and TRBJ1-3; 7 bases map to TRBD1. The CDR3 has 16 residues. After removal of 3 bases from V and 4 bases from J, the junction contained 10 bases not matched to a gene. The germline V gene encodes CDR1 SGDLS and CDR2 YYNGEE. As DNA, the CDR3 is TGTGCCAGCAGCGCCCGACAGGGACAAAAAGGAAACACCATATATTTT. Translation: CASSARQGQKGNTIYF.

About this clone: At the DNA level, this CDR3 is encoded by other sequences in the same sample as well. This chain links TRBV19 with TRBJ2-7; D may be TRBD1 or TRBD2 (5 bases each). In germline, CDR1 is LNHDA, CDR2 SQIVND (reference sequence). Trimming took 3 bases from V and 4 from J, leaving 13 bases between them. CDR3 size: 14 residues. The CDR3 region is CASSITSGRYEQYF. The CDR3 DNA sequence: TGTGCCAGTAGTATTACGTCAGGGAGATACGAGCAGTACTTC.

CDR3 sequence reads: CASSPGRDGINEQFF. The CDR3 region has the DNA TGCGCCAGCAGCCCAGGACGGGACGGAATCAATGAGCAGTTCTTC. J is TRBJ2-1 and V is TRBV5-1; D tentatively reads TRBD1 or TRBD2 (5 bases each). V lost 4 bases and J 6 bases, leaving 17 bases between the germline ends. The CDR3 consists of 15 residues. The germline V gene has CDR1 SGHRS and CDR2 YFSETQ.

The J gene is TRBJ1-1, the V gene TRBV19; no clear D. V was trimmed by 4 bases and J by 6 bases, leaving 12 bases between them. CDR1 is LNHDA, CDR2 SQIVND, per germline (reference sequence). The CDR3 totals 13 residues. The CDR3 DNA reads TGTGCCAGTAGTAGCCCCCGGGCGCCTGAAGCTTTCTTT. Amino acid sequence: CASSSPRAPEAFF.

V gene TRBV11-2 combines with J gene TRBJ2-5; possible D gene TRBD2, 5 bases. CDR3 length equals 14 residues. Trimming cost V 2 bases and J 6 bases, with 13 bases left between them. CDR1 is SGHAT and CDR2 is FQNNGV in the germline V gene. The CDR3 region has the DNA TGTGCCAGCAGCTTAAGCGGCGTCGTGCAGACCCAGTACTTC. This sequence encodes CASSLSGVVQTQYF.

The gene calls are TRBV5-6 and TRBJ1-5; D remains ambiguous. Germline V lookup: CDR1 SGHDT, CDR2 YYEEEE. The CDR3 consists of 14 residues. V gave up 4 bases and J gave up 7 bases, with 15 bases separating them. The CDR3 here is CASSLGRTGQPQHF. The CDR3 DNA reads as TGTGCCAGCAGCCTCGGGAGAACCGGCCAGCCCCAGCATTTT. The complete variable domain, with remaining parts taken from reference TRBV5-6 and TRBJ1-5, reads DAGVTQSPTHLIKTRGQQVTLRCSPKSGHDTVSWYQQALGQGPQFIFQYYEEEERQRGNFPDRFSGHQFPNYSSELNVNALLLGDSALYLCASSLGRTGQPQHFGDGTRLSIL.

This clone came up once. J is TRBJ2-7 and V is TRBV9, with D maybe TRBD1 (6 bases). Trimming removed 4 bases from V and 5 bases from J, with 19 bases in between. Germline V lookup: CDR1 SGDLS, CDR2 YYNGEE. The CDR3 spans 15 residues. The CDR3 is CASSPRTASSNEQYF. Here the CDR3 DNA reads TGTGCCAGCAGCCCGCGGACAGCATCCTCGAACGAGCAGTACTTC. Full variable domain (outside the CDR3, taken from reference TRBV9 and TRBJ2-7): DSGVTQTPKHLITATGQRVTLRCSPRSGDLSVYWYQQSLDQGLQFLIQYYNGEERAKGNILERFSAQQFPDLHSELNLSSLELGDSALYFCASSPRTASSNEQYFGPGTRLTVT.

This clone was counted between two and nine times. Other DNA sequences in this specimen translate into the identical CDR3. The J gene is TRBJ1-2, the V gene TRBV28; D gene ambiguous. Germline V gene sequence: CDR1 MDHEN, CDR2 SYDVKM. The CDR3 consists of 11 residues. Trimming took 8 bases from V and 2 from J, leaving 6 bases between them. In nucleotides, the CDR3 is TGTGCCAGCCGACTGAACTATGGCTACACCTTC. Translation: CASRLNYGYTF.